This entry lists 21 T cell receptor beta chains sequenced from one sample in a study of blood T cell repertoires in COVID-19. Sequenced by immunoSEQ multiplex PCR; TCRdb stores in-frame clones only, minus some. The table records some 190,000 clones, roughly 84% of them present only once. Material for sequencing was peripheral blood. The origin of the receptors is a woman older than 75 with active or convalescent COVID-19.

The chain joins TRBV28 to TRBJ2-6, with D perhaps matching TRBD1 (6 bases). The CDR3 contains 16 residues. Per the germline V gene, CDR1 is MDHEN and CDR2 is SYDVKM. The ends were cut back, 8 bases at V and 2 bases at J, with 16 bases in the middle. For the CDR3, the DNA is TGTGCCAGCCGGGACACGGTGCGAGCTGGGGCCAACGTCCTGACTTTC. The encoded protein is CASRDTVRAGANVLTF.

V and J are TRBV19 and TRBJ1-5, with D unclear. Trimming removed 5 bases from V and 2 bases from J, with 13 bases in between. Germline V gene data show CDR1 as LNHDA and CDR2 as SQIVND (reference sequence). The CDR3 consists of 15 residues. This chain's CDR3 is CASSPWASGNQPQHF. The CDR3 coding sequence is TGTGCCAGTAGTCCCTGGGCTTCGGGCAATCAGCCCCAGCATTTT.

The chain recombines TRBV5-1 with TRBJ1-1, with D unresolved. Germline V gene data show CDR1 as SGHRS and CDR2 as YFSETQ. The CDR3 runs 15 residues. V gave up 4 bases and J gave up 0 bases, with 13 bases separating them. CDR3 amino acids: CASSKLNSVNTEAFF. Here the CDR3 DNA reads TGCGCCAGCAGCAAATTAAACTCGGTGAACACTGAAGCTTTCTTT.

The chain carries TRBV2 and TRBJ2-7; 7 bases map to TRBD2. Trimming at V came to 6 bases and at J to 4 bases, leaving 9 bases not matched to a gene. In germline, CDR1 is SNHLY, CDR2 FYNNEI. The CDR3 consists of 14 residues. The CDR3 DNA sequence: TGTGCCAGCAGGGGAGGGTTAGTTGGGTACGAGCAGTACTTC. This translates into CASRGGLVGYEQYF.

CDR3 amino acids: CASSDGQGAYNEQFF. In DNA form, the CDR3 reads TGTGCCAGCAGTGACGGACAGGGGGCCTACAATGAGCAGTTCTTC. The genes are TRBV6-4 and TRBJ2-1; 10 bases agree with TRBD1. The germline V gene has CDR1 MRHNA and CDR2 SNTAGT. Trimming cost V 2 bases and J 2 bases; bases outside gene matches: 0. The CDR3 is made up of 15 amino acids.

This clone has a handful of counts. The chain has TRBV11-2 and TRBJ1-6; 10 nucleotides align to TRBD1. CDR3 size: 17 residues. Germline V gene lookup returns CDR1 SGHAT and CDR2 FQNNGV. The V segment lost 2 bases and the J segment 7 bases; nucleotides outside the gene matches: 8. The CDR3 loop is CASSLTPGQGWNSPLHF. CDR3 nucleotide sequence: TGTGCCAGCAGCTTAACCCCGGGACAGGGGTGGAATTCACCCCTCCACTTT.

This chain links TRBV30 with TRBJ2-7, with 7 bases lining up with TRBD2. The CDR3 is 14 residues long. V shed 7 bases, J shed 9 bases, and the junction held 18 bases outside the gene matches. Per the germline V gene, CDR1 is GTSNPN and CDR2 is SVGIG (reference sequence). In nucleotides, the CDR3 is TGTGCCTACACCTCTCTAGCGGTCCCGCCGGGGCAGTACTTC. This encodes CAYTSLAVPPGQYF.

The CDR3 DNA follows: TGTGCCAGCAGCCAGAACAGGATCTCTGGAAACACCATATATTTT. Translation gives CASSQNRISGNTIYF. This chain connects TRBV3-1 (or the pseudogene TRBV3-2) to TRBJ1-3; maybe TRBD1 (5 bases). Per the germline V gene, CDR1 is LGHDT and CDR2 is YNNKEL (reference sequence). V was trimmed by 3 bases and J by 0 bases, leaving 9 bases between them. The CDR3 runs 15 residues.

The chain employs TRBV7-9 and TRBJ2-3, with D possibly TRBD2 on 6 matching bases. The CDR3 consists of 13 residues. The germline V and J ends were trimmed by 3 bases and 3 bases, with 7 bases remaining between them. Per germline, CDR1 SEHNR and CDR2 FQNEAQ (reference sequence). The CDR3 DNA reads as TGTGCCAGCAGCTTCGGGAGAACAGATACGCAGTATTTT. Protein: CASSFGRTDTQYF.

The chain employs TRBV10-3 and TRBJ2-1; TRBD1 agrees at 10 bases. Germline values: CDR1 ENHRY, CDR2 SYGVKD. The CDR3 covers 15 residues. Unmatched junction bases numbered 9, after V lost 6 bases and J lost 7 bases. This CDR3 is CAISLWDRGRNEQFF. DNA of the CDR3: TGTGCCATCAGCCTATGGGACAGGGGAAGGAATGAGCAGTTCTTC.

The chain links TRBV7-9 to TRBJ2-1, with 10 bases lining up with TRBD2. The germline V gene encodes CDR1 SEHNR and CDR2 FQNEAQ (reference sequence). The CDR3 is 15 residues long. With V trimmed by 7 bases and J by 7 bases, 10 bases remained unmatched. The CDR3 DNA reads as TGTGCCAGCAACAGCGGGAGGGCATACGAGAATGAGCAGTTCTTC. It yields the protein CASNSGRAYENEQFF.

The chain joins TRBV23-1 to TRBJ1-2; D call uncertain. TRBV23-1 is an open reading frame whose function is uncertain. Trimming removed 3 bases at V and 4 bases at J, with 15 bases between. The CDR3 sequence is 15 residues long. CDR3 residues: CASSQPLGRAYGYTF. The CDR3 DNA reads as TGCGCCAGCAGTCAGCCCCTGGGGAGAGCCTATGGCTACACCTTC.

CDR3 sequence reads: CASSIAAGMNTEAFF. The CDR3 DNA is TGTGCCAGTAGTATAGCAGCAGGGATGAACACTGAAGCTTTCTTT. V gene TRBV19 combines with J gene TRBJ1-1, with D possibly being TRBD1 (5 bases). This CDR3 has 15 residues. Trimming took 1 base from V and 0 from J, leaving 9 bases between them. Germline V gene lookup returns CDR1 LNHDA and CDR2 SQIVND (reference sequence).

Only one count was recorded for this clone. The V call is TRBV9, the J call TRBJ2-5; TRBD2 might be the D (6 bases). Between the trimmed V and J ends, which lost 4 bases and 4 bases, there was a span of 17 bases. Germline-derived CDR1 and CDR2 are SGDLS and YYNGEE. This CDR3 spans 15 amino acids. CDR3 loop: CASSPRRGGRETQYF. CDR3 coding DNA: TGTGCCAGCAGCCCCCGGCGGGGAGGACGAGAGACCCAGTACTTC.

The V and J genes are TRBV24-1 and TRBJ2-1, with 9 bases fitting TRBD1. V lost 9 bases and J lost 8; bases outside the gene matches: 10. This CDR3 region has 14 residues. Germline lookup yields CDR1 KGHDR and CDR2 SFDVKD. The CDR3 reads CATGTGTGSDEQFF. CDR3 DNA: TGTGCCACCGGGACCGGGACAGGGAGCGATGAGCAGTTCTTC.

The genes are TRBV29-1 and TRBJ2-7, with D possibly matching TRBD2 (6 bases). This CDR3 is 14 amino acids long. The V gene's germline CDR1 is SQVTM and CDR2 ANQGSEA. The V end was cut by 3 bases, the J end by 5 bases, with 17 bases between. Here the CDR3 reads CSVEVLASGNEQYF. The CDR3 nucleotides are TGCAGCGTTGAGGTCCTAGCGTCGGGAAACGAGCAGTACTTC.

This clone was detected a few times. The rearrangement joins TRBV7-9 to TRBJ2-5; 13 positions match TRBD2. V trimming: 0 bases; J trimming: 6 bases; junction bases outside the gene matches: 7. CDR1 and CDR2 (germline): SEHNR, FQNEAQ (reference sequence). The CDR3 is made up of 17 amino acids. The CDR3 spells CASSLARTSGRSKTQYF. The CDR3 nucleotides are TGTGCCAGCAGCTTAGCGAGGACTAGCGGGAGATCCAAGACCCAGTACTTC.

The V call is TRBV5-6, the J call TRBJ2-2; D possibly corresponds to TRBD1 (6 bases). Trimming took off 2 bases at V and 8 bases at J, with 13 bases between the two ends. The germline gives CDR1 SGHDT, CDR2 YYEEEE. The CDR3 is 14 residues long. CDR3 sequence (DNA): TGTGCCAGCAGCTTTGACAGGCTAGCTGGGGAGCTGTTTTTT. Translated, it gives CASSFDRLAGELFF.

V and J are TRBV12-3 or TRBV12-4 and TRBJ2-1, with 12 bases that match TRBD2. The CDR3 is made up of 13 amino acids. V was pared by 5 bases and J by 9 bases, with 2 bases of the junction left unmatched. CDR3 in DNA: TGTGCCAGCAGTCGGACTAGCGGGGCTGAGCAGTTCTTC. Translating it yields CASSRTSGAEQFF.

This sequence joins TRBV30 and TRBJ2-2; 7 bases line up with TRBD1. V dropped 3 bases and J dropped 6; count of bases not matched to a gene: 7. This CDR3 has 14 residues. The germline V gene has CDR1 GTSNPN and CDR2 SVGIG (reference sequence). CDR3 sequence: CAWRGQGVPGELFF. For the CDR3, the DNA is TGTGCCTGGAGGGGCCAGGGGGTTCCCGGGGAGCTGTTTTTT.

This clone showed up just a few times. V is TRBV4-1 and J is TRBJ2-1; no clear D. The CDR3 contains 12 residues. In germline, CDR1 is MGHRA, CDR2 YSYEKL. Between the trimmed V and J ends, which lost 4 bases and 11 bases, there was a span of 12 bases. CDR3 bases: TGCGCCAGCAGCCCCCTTGAGTACCAGCAGTTCTTC. It specifies CASSPLEYQQFF.